This passage covers 27 T cell receptor beta chains from one sample sequenced in a study of CD8 T cells in Susac syndrome. The authors reverse transcribed roughly 0.5 to 1 ug RNA with random hexamers. MiXCR was run by TCRdb on the immunoSEQ multiplex PCR reads, yielding one entry per CDR3 protein. The sample lists about 180,000 distinct CDR3 sequences, under 95% occurring once. Sequencing was done on a sample of CD4+ T cells from PBMCs. The origin of the receptors is a human donor with Susac syndrome.

The chain joins TRBV24-1 to TRBJ2-3; the D is unclear. Per germline, CDR1 KGHDR and CDR2 SFDVKD. Trimming removed 3 bases from V and 4 bases from J, with 4 bases in between. The CDR3 spans 12 residues. DNA of the CDR3: TGTGCCACCAGTGATGCAGCAGATACGCAGTATTTT. Its translation is CATSDAADTQYF.

This chain links TRBV20-1 with TRBJ2-5, with D perhaps TRBD1 or TRBD2 (6 bases each). This CDR3 is built from 13 residues. V lost 2 bases, J lost 1 base, and 8 bases lay in between. From germline, CDR1 is DFQATT and CDR2 SNEGSKA (reference sequence). The CDR3 sequence: CSARPGAQETQYF. CDR3 nucleotides: TGCAGTGCTAGACCGGGGGCCCAAGAGACCCAGTACTTC.

The chain joins TRBV20-1 to TRBJ2-5; TRBD1 agrees at 8 bases. J was trimmed by 5 bases and V by 6 bases; bases with no gene match: 11. The CDR3 loop spans 14 amino acids. CDR1 DFQATT and CDR2 SNEGSKA come from the germline V gene (reference sequence). The CDR3 here is CSAPDRGWEETQYF. CDR3 sequence (DNA): TGCAGTGCCCCCGACAGGGGATGGGAGGAGACCCAGTACTTC.

V usage is TRBV5-6 and J usage is TRBJ2-6, with a weak D call TRBD2 (6 bases). The CDR3 is 15 residues long. Trimming removed 3 bases at V and 4 bases at J, with 11 bases between. Germline V gene lookup returns CDR1 SGHDT and CDR2 YYEEEE. The DNA for the CDR3 is TGTGCCAGCAGCTCCGCGGGGCGAGGGGCCAACGTCCTGACTTTC. Translated, it gives CASSSAGRGANVLTF.

The CDR3 here is CASSLALRAVMNTEAFF. The CDR3 coding sequence is TGTGCCAGCAGCTTGGCATTACGGGCGGTCATGAACACTGAAGCTTTCTTT. The chain joins TRBV5-5 to TRBJ1-1; D gene unclear. Trimming shortened V by 0 bases and J by 0 bases, and 15 bases separated the two germline ends. CDR3 length equals 17 residues. CDR1 and CDR2 (germline): SGHKS, YYEKEE (reference sequence).

The CDR3 DNA reads TGTGCCAGCAGCTTGGGAGCTTCCCATGTACTAGATACGCAGTATTTT. Translating gives CASSLGASHVLDTQYF. V is TRBV5-6 and J is TRBJ2-3; D ambiguous. V dropped 0 bases and J dropped 5 bases, with 16 bases sitting between them. The CDR3 totals 16 residues. Germline values: CDR1 SGHDT, CDR2 YYEEEE.

This clonotype appeared a single time. The V call is TRBV5-1, the J call TRBJ2-2; D is ambiguous. V was pared by 4 bases and J by 6 bases, with 4 bases between. This CDR3 region has 11 residues. Germline values: CDR1 SGHRS, CDR2 YFSETQ. This CDR3 is CASSPSGELFF. The CDR3 DNA sequence: TGCGCCAGCAGCCCCTCCGGGGAGCTGTTTTTT.

The chain has TRBV7-2 and TRBJ2-5; 9 positions match TRBD1. Germline V gene data show CDR1 as SGHTA and CDR2 as FQGNSA. This CDR3 is built from 14 residues. Trimming took 5 bases from V and 5 from J; bases not matched to a gene: 6. CDR3 loop: CASSKGQGEETQYF. The CDR3 nucleotides are TGTGCCAGCAGCAAGGGACAGGGTGAGGAGACCCAGTACTTC.

This chain connects TRBV3-1 to TRBJ1-1, with TRBD1 as a possible D gene (6 bases). The CDR3 contains 15 residues. Looked up from germline, CDR1 is LGHDT and CDR2 is YNNKEL (reference sequence). V was pared by 1 base and J by 1 base, with 10 bases between. Here the CDR3 reads CASSQGGTPNTEAFF. The CDR3 DNA follows: TGTGCCAGCAGCCAAGGCGGGACACCGAACACTGAAGCTTTCTTT.

This rearrangement joins TRBV2 to TRBJ1-4, with TRBD1 matching over 8 bases. J gave up 16 bases and V 2 bases, and 3 bases lay outside the gene matches. The CDR3 totals 11 residues. Germline loops: CDR1 SNHLY, CDR2 FYNNEI. The CDR3 DNA reads TGTGCCAGCAGTGAAAGGGACAGGAAGTTTTTT. Translation gives CASSERDRKFF. The full variable domain, its missing parts supplied by reference TRBV2 and TRBJ1-4, is EPEVTQTPSHQVTQMGQEVILRCVPISNHLYFYWYRQILGQKVEFLVSFYNNEISEKSEIFDDQFSVERPDGSNFTLKIRSTKLEDSAMYFCASSERDRKFFGSGTQLSVL.

CDR3 nucleotides: TGTGCCAGCCGGAATCAGCGGGGGGGGTACAATGAGCAGTTCTTC. As protein: CASRNQRGGYNEQFF. This sequence joins TRBV6-6 and TRBJ2-1, with 10 positions matching TRBD2. Germline V lookup: CDR1 MNHNY, CDR2 SVGAGI (reference sequence). CDR3 length equals 15 residues. The junction had 8 bases not matched to a gene; V was cut back by 8 bases and J by 4 bases.

This chain links TRBV6-5 with TRBJ1-2; 9 bases match TRBD1. J gave up 2 bases and V 4 bases, and 8 bases lay outside the gene matches. The CDR3 loop spans 16 amino acids. Looked up from germline, CDR1 is MNHEY and CDR2 is SVGAGI. The CDR3 sequence is CASSSTLGQGNYGYTF. CDR3 in DNA: TGTGCCAGCAGTTCCACCCTCGGACAGGGGAACTATGGCTACACCTTC.

The V gene is TRBV12-3 or TRBV12-4, the J gene TRBJ2-7, with 7 bases aligning to TRBD1. V shed 7 bases and J 5 bases; nucleotides not matched to a gene: 8. CDR3 size: 13 residues. CDR3 nucleotides: TGTGCCAGCACCTGGGACAGAGAGAACGAGCAGTACTTC. This codes for CASTWDRENEQYF.

The V and J genes are TRBV20-1 and TRBJ2-1, with 10 positions matching TRBD2. V shed 6 bases, J shed 8 bases, and the junction held 10 bases outside the gene matches. CDR3 length: 14 residues. CDR1 is DFQATT and CDR2 is SNEGSKA in the germline V gene (reference sequence). The CDR3 sequence is CSASTLAGLDEQFF. CDR3 sequence (DNA): TGCAGTGCCAGCACACTAGCGGGGCTCGATGAGCAGTTCTTC.

V gene TRBV24-1 combines with J gene TRBJ2-2, with a tentative D call TRBD1 (6 bases). The V end was cut by 0 bases, the J end by 7 bases, with 11 bases between. Looked up from germline, CDR1 is KGHDR and CDR2 is SFDVKD. This CDR3 is 15 amino acids long. CDR3 amino acids: CATSDLPGEHGELFF. In DNA form, the CDR3 reads TGTGCCACCAGTGATTTGCCAGGGGAGCACGGGGAGCTGTTTTTT.

This clonotype appeared a few times. This rearrangement joins TRBV9 to TRBJ2-3; 8 nucleotides line up with TRBD1. Trimming removed 5 bases from V and 0 bases from J; junction bases left unmatched: 5. Germline CDR1 is SGDLS and CDR2 is YYNGEE. This CDR3 is 15 amino acids long. The CDR3 DNA reads as TGTGCCAGCAGTCTGACAGGGGCTAGCACAGATACGCAGTATTTT. Protein: CASSLTGASTDTQYF.

The chain carries TRBV10-3 and TRBJ1-1; D might be TRBD1 (6 bases). Germline CDR1 and CDR2: ENHRY and SYGVKD. Trimming took 6 bases from V and 0 from J, leaving 14 bases between them. The CDR3 length is 15 residues. As DNA, the CDR3 is TGTGCCATCAGAGATTCAGGGGCGGTGAACACTGAAGCTTTCTTT. Protein sequence: CAIRDSGAVNTEAFF.

The CDR3, as DNA: TGCAGTGCTAGCCTAGAGGGGGAGAGGGCCTATGGCTACACCTTC. This encodes CSASLEGERAYGYTF. The genes are TRBV20-1 and TRBJ1-2, with D maybe TRBD1 (6 bases). The germline V gene has CDR1 DFQATT and CDR2 SNEGSKA (reference sequence). There are 15 residues in the CDR3. Trimming pared 3 bases from V and 4 bases from J, leaving 18 bases between.

The rearrangement uses TRBV20-1 and TRBJ2-3; D uncertain. Germline-derived CDR1 and CDR2 are DFQATT and SNEGSKA (reference sequence). Trimming stripped 5 bases from V and 3 bases from J, with 15 bases between. The CDR3 runs to 14 residues. CDR3 loop: CSAPEPRATDTQYF. The CDR3, as DNA: TGCAGTGCTCCAGAACCGAGAGCGACAGATACGCAGTATTTT.

CDR3 in amino acids: CSVEEANNQPQHF. DNA of the CDR3: TGCAGCGTTGAAGAAGCTAACAATCAGCCCCAGCATTTT. The chain recombines TRBV29-1 with TRBJ1-5; D remains ambiguous. The CDR3 sequence is 13 residues long. V lost 0 bases and J 3 bases, leaving 6 bases between the germline ends. Germline CDR1 and CDR2: SQVTM and ANQGSEA.

This clonotype was counted once. The V call is TRBV18, the J call TRBJ1-2; no clear D. This CDR3 is built from 14 residues. V was clipped by 2 bases and J by 1 base, with 8 bases between them. CDR1 is KGHSH and CDR2 is LQKENI in the germline V gene. CDR3 sequence (DNA): TGTGCCAGCTCACCATCCGAGTATAACTATGGCTACACCTTC. This translates into CASSPSEYNYGYTF. Combining the CDR3 with reference TRBV18 and TRBJ1-2 gives the whole variable domain NAGVMQNPRHLVRRRGQEARLRCSPMKGHSHVYWYRQLPEEGLKFMVYLQKENIIDESGMPKERFSAEFPKEGPSILRIQQVVRGDSAAYFCASSPSEYNYGYTFGSGTRLTVV.

This clonotype occurred once. V and J are TRBV5-1 and TRBJ1-5; D is perhaps TRBD1 (5 bases). The CDR3 is 14 residues long. Germline values: CDR1 SGHRS, CDR2 YFSETQ. V lost 4 bases and J 3 bases, leaving 11 bases between the germline ends. CDR3 amino acids: CASSRDSANQPQHF. The CDR3 DNA sequence: TGCGCCAGCAGCCGTGACAGTGCCAATCAGCCCCAGCATTTT.

The gene calls are TRBV20-1 and TRBJ2-7; D remains ambiguous. Germline V CDR1 and CDR2: DFQATT, SNEGSKA (reference sequence). The CDR3 has 13 amino acids. Trimming removed 5 bases from V and 3 bases from J, with 14 bases in between. CDR3 sequence reads: CSASAGPYYEQYF. CDR3 nucleotides: TGCAGTGCTTCTGCCGGGCCCTACTACGAGCAGTACTTC.

A single count supports this clonotype. The chain combines TRBV25-1 with TRBJ1-2, with TRBD1 matching over 7 bases. The CDR3 spans 13 residues. In germline, CDR1 is MGHDK, CDR2 SYGVNS. Germline trimming cut 6 bases from V and 5 bases from J; bases unmatched to any gene: 6. The CDR3 DNA sequence: TGTGCCAGCAGGGGGGACAGCTGGTATGGCTACACCTTC. Protein sequence: CASRGDSWYGYTF.

This clonotype is a singleton in its sample. This chain uses TRBV27 with TRBJ2-2; D is undetermined. CDR3 length: 16 amino acids. Germline loops: CDR1 MNHEY, CDR2 SMNVEV (reference sequence). Between the trimmed V and J ends, which lost 7 bases and 2 bases, there was a span of 17 bases. CDR3 sequence (DNA): TGTGCCAGCACCGTAGTCGCCAGGAGTAACACCGGGGAGCTGTTTTTT. Translated, it gives CASTVVARSNTGELFF.

This chain links TRBV5-6 with TRBJ2-2; no definite D call. Trimming took 6 bases from V and 5 from J, leaving 14 bases between them. Looked up from germline, CDR1 is SGHDT and CDR2 is YYEEEE. The CDR3 extends over 14 amino acids. CDR3: CASTSWVSTGELFF. For the CDR3, the DNA is TGTGCCAGCACTTCCTGGGTTTCAACCGGGGAGCTGTTTTTT.

The chain recombines TRBV7-2 with TRBJ2-5; perhaps TRBD1 as D (5 bases). V lost 5 bases and J 2 bases, leaving 12 bases between the germline ends. In germline, CDR1 is SGHTA, CDR2 FQGNSA. The CDR3 is made up of 14 amino acids. This CDR3 is CASSAQGGQETQYF. The CDR3 DNA is TGTGCCAGCAGCGCCCAGGGTGGGCAAGAGACCCAGTACTTC.